This entry describes one TCR beta chain. Its antigen is not known. TCRdb's copy holds only in-frame clones and misses some; the assay was immunoSEQ multiplex PCR. The top ten clones hold 25% of a sample with 20,000 to 25,000 clones, around 85% of them seen once. This sample was included in a study of OX40 agonist ivuxolimab in advanced cancers. Background on the study: Those treated in dose escalation had hepatocellular carcinoma, melanoma, renal cell cancer or head and neck cancer. Three partial responders included one hepatocellular carcinoma patient and two cutaneous melanoma patients. Findings of the study overall: In CD8+ T cells, expanded clones were on average more numerous than in CD4+.

The germline V and J ends were trimmed by 0 bases and 8 bases, with 8 bases remaining between them. From germline, CDR1 is LGHNA and CDR2 YSLEER. This CDR3 spans 13 amino acids. The sample consisted of CD4+ or CD8+ T cells sorted from blood, taken in a trial of the OX40 agonist ivuxolimab. The clonotype comes from an adult with an advanced solid tumor such as melanoma, head and neck, liver or kidney cancer. This rearrangement joins TRBV4-3 to TRBJ2-1, with D unresolved. In nucleotides, the CDR3 is TGCGCCAGCAGCCAAGAAAGGCTTTATGAGCAGTTCTTC. Its translation is CASSQERLYEQFF.